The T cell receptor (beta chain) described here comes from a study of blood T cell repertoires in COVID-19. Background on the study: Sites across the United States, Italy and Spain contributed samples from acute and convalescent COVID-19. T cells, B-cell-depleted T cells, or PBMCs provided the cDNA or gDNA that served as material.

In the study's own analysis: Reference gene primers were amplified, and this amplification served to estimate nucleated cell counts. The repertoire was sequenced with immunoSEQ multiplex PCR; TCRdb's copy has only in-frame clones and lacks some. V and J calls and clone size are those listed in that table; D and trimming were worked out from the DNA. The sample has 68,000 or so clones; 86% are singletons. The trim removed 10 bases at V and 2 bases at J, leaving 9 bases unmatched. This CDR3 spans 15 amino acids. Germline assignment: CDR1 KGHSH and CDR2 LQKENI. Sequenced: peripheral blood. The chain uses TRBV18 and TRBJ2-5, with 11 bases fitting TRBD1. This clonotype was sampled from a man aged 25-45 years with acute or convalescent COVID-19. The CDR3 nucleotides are TGTGCCACCAGGGACAGGGGGATCCTTCAAGAGACCCAGTACTTC. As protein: CATRDRGILQETQYF.